This T cell receptor (beta chain) was retrieved from a study of control samples from healthy donors and cancer patients. This table comes from immunoSEQ multiplex PCR, and its TCRdb copy is limited to in-frame clones, with some not included. Counted here are under 60,000 clones, around 94% occurring once; the ten biggest clones make up around 3.7%. The germline gives CDR1 SGHNT, CDR2 YYREEE (reference sequence). The CDR3 extends over 15 amino acids. V was shortened by 5 bases and J by 0 bases, with 12 bases between the two germline ends. The sample was blood. The chain employs TRBV5-4 and TRBJ2-1; perhaps D is TRBD1 or TRBD2 (5 bases each). This TCR was recovered from a man in his thirties or forties in good health. CDR3: CASRSGTYSYNEQFF. As DNA, the CDR3 is TGTGCCAGCAGGTCCGGGACGTACTCCTACAATGAGCAGTTCTTC.